This T cell receptor (beta chain) is from a study of response to subunit inactivated influenza vaccine. The CDR3 extends over 12 amino acids. The V gene's germline CDR1 is LGHDT and CDR2 YNNKEL (reference sequence). V shed 1 base and J 8 bases; nucleotides not matched to a gene: 1. This clonotype was detected only a few times. In TCRdb, the RT-PCR reads were re-called with MiXCR into one record per CDR3 protein. The sample yields about 540,000 distinct CDR3 sequences, roughly 25% seen once. In addition, the sample was reused for a study of T cells expressing NK-cell markers. That publication notes: For TCR beta, cDNA was produced by 5'RACE template switching with UMIs. Researchers report these clonotypes also headed the CD3+CD56-NKG2C+ fraction in a handful of donors.

This specimen consisted of CD4+ T cells sorted from PBMCs, obtained about 13 days after vaccination. The receptor comes from a man aged 50 to 60 who received an inactivated influenza vaccine. The chain combines TRBV3-1 with TRBJ1-1; the match to TRBD1 covers 7 bases. The CDR3 nucleotides are TGTGCCAGCAGCCAAGGGGACAGAGAAGCTTTCTTT. Protein: CASSQGDREAFF.